Detailed here is one T cell receptor beta chain. This clone was counted between two and nine times. Its antigen specificity is not known. No much larger clonotype is one base removed from it; base qualities were not supplied. The CDR3, cysteine through phenylalanine, is 14 amino acids long. Only the CDR3 portion is preserved as DNA: 42 bases, with reading frame beginning at the first base. Via the germline V gene (reference sequence), CDR1 is PRHDT and CDR2 FYEKMQ. Germline trimming amounts to 8 bases on V and 7 bases on J, with 8 as the count of junction bases outside the gene matches. The treatment or condition label corresponds to: some 19 received Ad26.COV2.S at low or high dose, single or two shots; 5 received placebo; per-sample allocation not given. For vaccine and placebo recipients, the sequenced repertoires came from samples collected on day 63 after the first injection. Cohort 1b enrolled around 23 adults aged 18-55 years at a single site in Boston, USA, between 29 July and 7 August 2020. Ad26.COV2.S was a replication-incompetent adenovirus type 26 vector expressing a prefusion-stabilized SARS-CoV-2 spike protein from the original Wuhan strain.

The immunoSEQ Assay was the method used to sequence TCRbeta CDR3 regions. After extraction, genomic DNA underwent amplification by bias-controlled multiplex PCR, followed by high-throughput sequencing. On the study's bioinformatics: To quantify the absolute abundance of each unique TCRbeta CDR3 region, sequences were collapsed and filtered. T cell fraction was estimated by normalizing TCRbeta template counts to usable DNA, which was measured by amplifying reference genes present in all nucleated cells. Repertoire TCRs were annotated as SARS-CoV-2-specific when V gene, CDR3 amino acid sequence and J gene were exactly matched to a known reactive TCR set. MIRA supplied the reference SARS-CoV-2 TCR set, which was filtered for enrichment in COVID-19-positive ImmuneCODE repertoires so that public or cross-reactive TCRs were removed. Drawing on the MIRA antigens, annotated TCRs were analysed further at the level of specific ORF or position within ORF. Depth was the summed frequency of annotated unique rearrangements, while breadth was defined as annotated unique rearrangements over total unique productive rearrangements. Two-sided Wilcoxon rank-sum tests were applied when comparing TCR breadth between groups. TCRdb obtained this table from immuneACCESS and retained in-frame rearrangements with V and J assigned. These tables miss some clones; where compared with another copy, unresolved V genes account for less than half of the shortfall, and the remainder is unexplained. The DNA gave D and trimming, while V, J and clone size come from that table. This sample holds roughly 460,000 clones; 80% to 90% were observed only once. The top ten hold 1.5% to 2% of the sample.

The source of the sample is a study of Ad26.COV2.S vaccination and SARS-CoV-2 variants (dated by TCRdb to the early 2020s). Broadly, across the study: Donors in the vaccine arm were drawn from COV1001, a phase I-IIa trial of Ad26.COV2.S in healthy adults that was multicentre, randomized, double-blind and placebo-controlled. Dosing of Ad26.COV2.S was intramuscular, at either 5x10^10 or 1x10^11 viral particles, delivered as one shot or as two shots spaced 56 days apart. TCRbeta repertoire sequencing was used to assess the specificity and breadth of SARS-CoV-2-reactive T cell receptors after Ad26.COV2.S vaccination. A total of around 32 samples were included in the TCR-sequenced set, comprising roughly 19 Ad26.COV2.S vaccine recipients, 5 placebo recipients and 8 SARS-CoV-2 convalescent individuals. Trial participants were randomized into five groups of five: low-dose or high-dose Ad26.COV2.S given once or twice, or placebo on both occasions. Investigators remained blinded to trial group allocation during experiments and outcome assessment.

Points the paper makes about the study in general: According to the authors, total T cell responses may have been underestimated by the TCR breadth and depth analyses. Substantial breadth of spike-specific CD8+ and CD4+ T cell responses was reported after vaccination. The study lacked the statistical power to compare responses across vaccine doses or regimens. Ad26.COV2.S recipients had higher spike-specific TCR breadth than placebo recipients (P = 0.0014). Vaccine and placebo recipients had comparable non-spike TCR breadth, which fits with the vaccine containing only spike.

The sequences come from peripheral blood, collected in a trial of Ad26.COV2.S vaccine versus placebo. The TCR originated in a person between 18 and 65 years old who received the Ad26.COV2.S COVID-19 vaccine or a placebo. The chain is assembled from TRBV13 and TRBJ2-3; 11 of the junction bases match TRBD1. CDR3 region: CASLGQGAYHTQYF. The nucleotide sequence is given as TGTGCCAGCCTAGGACAGGGGGCCTACCATACGCAGTATTTT.